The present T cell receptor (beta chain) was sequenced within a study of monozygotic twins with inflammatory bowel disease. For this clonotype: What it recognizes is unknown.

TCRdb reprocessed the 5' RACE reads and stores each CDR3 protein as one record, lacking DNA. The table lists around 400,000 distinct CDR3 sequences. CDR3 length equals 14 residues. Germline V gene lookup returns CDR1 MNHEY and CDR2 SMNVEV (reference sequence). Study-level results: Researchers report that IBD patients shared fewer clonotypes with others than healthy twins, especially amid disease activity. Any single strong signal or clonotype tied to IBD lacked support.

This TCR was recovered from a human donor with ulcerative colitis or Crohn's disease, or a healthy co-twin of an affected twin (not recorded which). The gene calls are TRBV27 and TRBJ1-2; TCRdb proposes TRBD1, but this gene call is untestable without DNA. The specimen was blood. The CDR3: CASSLYGDSYGYTF.